A single sample gave rise to the 7 T cell receptor beta chains below, sequenced in a study of Ad26.COV2.S vaccination and SARS-CoV-2 variants. The sample's treatment: 15 to 20 received Ad26.COV2.S at low or high dose, single or two shots; five or six received placebo; per-sample allocation not given. Sampling happened 63 days after the first vaccine or placebo injection. Using immunoSEQ multiplex PCR, the repertoire was profiled, and TCRdb retains in-frame clones only, with some absent. The sample yields some 450,000 clones, about 90% seen once. Sequences were derived from peripheral blood, sampled in a trial of Ad26.COV2.S vaccine versus placebo. The source is a person aged 18 to 59 who received the Ad26.COV2.S COVID-19 vaccine or a placebo.

The chain joins TRBV27 to TRBJ2-1; D gene ambiguous. Trimming removed 2 bases at V and 4 bases at J, with 12 bases between. Germline assignment: CDR1 MNHEY and CDR2 SMNVEV (reference sequence). This CDR3 has 15 residues. CDR3 region: CASSLGGASYNEQFF. Written as DNA, the CDR3 is TGTGCCAGCAGTTTAGGCGGAGCCTCTTACAATGAGCAGTTCTTC.

The V call is TRBV9, the J call TRBJ2-3; 7 nucleotides line up with TRBD2. Unmatched junction bases numbered 9, after V lost 2 bases and J lost 6 bases. The CDR3 sequence is 15 residues long. Germline V gives CDR1 SGDLS, CDR2 YYNGEE. CDR3 DNA sequence: TGTGCCAGCAGCGTGAGCGGACTAGTGCGGGATACGCAGTATTTT. Translation: CASSVSGLVRDTQYF.

In this sample, this clone turned up once. Other DNA sequences from this sample encode an identical CDR3 as well. The chain links TRBV28 to TRBJ1-6; 8 nucleotides align to TRBD1. The CDR3 contains 14 residues. V shed 6 bases, J shed 7 bases, and the junction held 5 bases outside the gene matches. Looked up from germline, CDR1 is MDHEN and CDR2 is SYDVKM. The CDR3 bases are TGTGCCAGCAGCCTGACAGGGGTCAATTCACCCCTCCACTTT. Translation gives CASSLTGVNSPLHF.

The rearrangement joins TRBV7-2 to TRBJ2-7; D call uncertain. V lost 4 bases and J lost 1, with 14 bases in between. Germline V gene data show CDR1 as SGHTA and CDR2 as FQGNSA. This CDR3 spans 15 amino acids. The DNA for the CDR3 is TGTGCCAGCAGCTCCTTGGGGATAGGGTCCTACGAGCAGTACTTC. It translates to CASSSLGIGSYEQYF.

The J gene is TRBJ2-7, the V gene TRBV7-3; weak D call: TRBD1 (5 bases). V was trimmed by 5 bases and J by 4 bases, leaving 18 bases between them. Per the germline V gene, CDR1 is SGHTA and CDR2 is FQGTGA. This CDR3 spans 15 amino acids. The CDR3 region is CASSLLGQTAYEQYF. The CDR3 region has the DNA TGTGCCAGCAGCCTCCTCGGGCAGACAGCTTACGAGCAGTACTTC. Variable domain in full (rest from reference TRBV7-3 and TRBJ2-7): GAGVSQTPSNKVTEKGKYVELRCDPISGHTALYWYRQSLGQGPEFLIYFQGTGAADDSGLPNDRFFAVRPEGSVSTLKIQRTERGDSAVYLCASSLLGQTAYEQYFGPGTRLTVT.

The chain carries TRBV4-2 and TRBJ2-5, with 9 bases identical to TRBD2. Germline CDR1 and CDR2: LGHNA and YNFKEQ. This CDR3 comprises 16 residues. After removal of 0 bases from V and 4 bases from J, the junction contained 6 bases not matched to a gene. CDR3 sequence: CASSQEGQAGGETQYF. The CDR3 coding sequence is TGTGCCAGCAGCCAAGAAGGGCAAGCGGGGGGAGAGACCCAGTACTTC.

The rearrangement uses TRBV7-3 and TRBJ1-1; the match to TRBD1 covers 7 bases. The CDR3 length is 14 residues. CDR1 and CDR2 from the germline V gene are SGHTA and FQGTGA. Trimming removed 5 bases from V and 1 base from J; junction bases left unmatched: 4. This CDR3 reads CASSPGTENTEAFF. For the CDR3, the DNA is TGTGCCAGCAGCCCGGGGACAGAGAACACTGAAGCTTTCTTT.